This T cell receptor beta chain comes out of a study of patients and donors after allogeneic stem cell transplantation. This clonotype occurred a few times. Trimming pared 4 bases from V and 6 bases from J, leaving 15 bases between. The CDR3 is 15 amino acids. Germline lookup yields CDR1 MNHEY and CDR2 SMNVEV (reference sequence). TCRdb reanalysed the RT-PCR reads using MiXCR and keeps one entry per CDR3 protein. The table lists roughly 960,000 distinct CDR3 sequences, 18% of them singletons. This sequence originates from a human donor who was either an allogeneic HSCT recipient or a stem cell or donor lymphocyte infusion donor (not recorded which). It is not recorded whose cells these are; they may come from a transplant donor. Sequencing was done on a sample of blood, either unsorted or a sorted T cell fraction (not recorded which). This chain joins TRBV27 and TRBJ1-4; D uncertain. The CDR3 DNA reads as TGTGCCAGCAGTTCCCGTTCCGACGGGGATGAAAAACTGTTTTTT. The encoded protein is CASSSRSDGDEKLFF.